The 20 T cell receptor beta chains listed next were all sequenced from one sample in a study of cytomegalovirus exposure and HLA in healthy donors. PCR employed 60 Vbeta and 13 Jbeta primers. Sequencing used immunoSEQ multiplex PCR; TCRdb keeps in-frame clones, though not all of them. The sample has about 150,000 clones; 79% are singletons. Sequenced sample: PBMCs. The receptors were gathered from a man in his fifties in good health and CMV-seropositive.

The chain recombines TRBV28 with TRBJ1-2, with TRBD1 identical over 12 bases. The CDR3 has 15 amino acids. The ends lost 6 bases at V and 7 bases at J; junction bases unmatched: 9. Per germline, CDR1 MDHEN and CDR2 SYDVKM. CDR3 region: CASRIPGQGAFGYTF. In DNA form, the CDR3 reads TGTGCCAGCAGAATCCCGGGACAGGGGGCGTTTGGCTACACCTTC.

The sample holds a few counts of this clone. The chain uses TRBV7-9 and TRBJ2-1, with 7 bases fitting TRBD2. Germline-derived CDR1 and CDR2 are SEHNR and FQNEAQ (reference sequence). V trimming: 1 base; J trimming: 8 bases; junction bases outside the gene matches: 8. The CDR3 contains 15 residues. The CDR3 spells CASSLVGGSSHEQFF. The CDR3 nucleotides are TGTGCCAGCAGCTTAGTTGGCGGGAGTTCCCATGAGCAGTTCTTC.

The chain couples TRBV5-6 to TRBJ1-6; 8 bases map to TRBD1. This CDR3 has 15 amino acids. Germline CDR1 reads SGHDT; CDR2 reads YYEEEE. V lost 7 bases, J lost 8 bases, and 11 bases stayed unmatched. CDR3: CASVRSDRGYSPLHF. In nucleotides, the CDR3 is TGTGCCAGCGTCCGCAGCGACAGGGGATATTCACCCCTCCACTTT.

The V and J genes are TRBV29-1 and TRBJ2-7; 9 bases line up with TRBD1. Germline trimming cut 4 bases from V and 1 base from J; bases unmatched to any gene: 8. CDR1 and CDR2 (germline): SQVTM, ANQGSEA. The CDR3 consists of 15 residues. DNA for the CDR3: TGCAGCGTTGTAACCGGGACAGGGATTTCCTACGAGCAGTACTTC. It is translated as CSVVTGTGISYEQYF.

The V and J genes are TRBV5-1 and TRBJ2-3; tentative D call: TRBD1 (6 bases). The germline V gene has CDR1 SGHRS and CDR2 YFSETQ. CDR3 size: 13 residues. V lost 5 bases and J 4 bases, leaving 11 bases between the germline ends. The CDR3 DNA follows: TGCGCCAGCAGTGCCGAGGGGGCAGATACGCAGTATTTT. It specifies CASSAEGADTQYF.

The V and J genes are TRBV7-2 and TRBJ2-6; no definite D call. CDR1 and CDR2 from the germline V gene are SGHTA and FQGNSA. The V gene lost 1 base and the J gene lost 0 bases, with 10 bases spanning the gap. The CDR3 covers 17 residues. This CDR3 is CASSLVSSSSGANVLTF. CDR3 in DNA: TGTGCCAGCAGCTTAGTTTCTAGTAGCTCTGGGGCCAACGTCCTGACTTTC.

V gene TRBV4-2 combines with J gene TRBJ2-3; 7 nucleotides agree with TRBD1. The V gene's germline CDR1 is LGHNA and CDR2 YNFKEQ. Unmatched junction bases numbered 5, after V lost 1 base and J lost 1 base. The length of the CDR3 is 16 residues. CDR3 DNA: TGTGCCAGCAGCCAAGTAGGACAGGCCGGCACAGATACGCAGTATTTT. Translation gives CASSQVGQAGTDTQYF.

The rearrangement uses TRBV9 and TRBJ1-4, with 8 bases lining up with TRBD1. Germline V gene sequence: CDR1 SGDLS, CDR2 YYNGEE. The CDR3 spans 14 residues. The ends lost 5 bases at V and 3 bases at J; junction bases unmatched: 3. CDR3 amino acids: CASSSTGANEKLFF. CDR3 in DNA: TGTGCCAGCAGTTCGACAGGGGCTAATGAAAAACTGTTTTTT. The full variable domain, its missing parts supplied by reference TRBV9 and TRBJ1-4, is DSGVTQTPKHLITATGQRVTLRCSPRSGDLSVYWYQQSLDQGLQFLIQYYNGEERAKGNILERFSAQQFPDLHSELNLSSLELGDSALYFCASSSTGANEKLFFGSGTQLSVL.

This chain links TRBV20-1 with TRBJ1-2; D is unclear. This CDR3 contains 9 residues. Germline V lookup: CDR1 DFQATT, CDR2 SNEGSKA (reference sequence). V was cut by 4 bases and J by 7 bases, with 4 bases left in between. CDR3 region: CSANSGYTF. The CDR3 DNA reads as TGCAGTGCTAACAGTGGCTACACCTTC.

Only one count was recorded for this clone. V usage is TRBV28 and J usage is TRBJ2-5; D is possibly TRBD1 (7 bases). Matching the DNA end better, TRBJ2-7 makes the J call doubtful. The CDR3 is 13 amino acids. CDR1 is MDHEN, CDR2 SYDVKM, per germline. CDR3 loop: CASKEGAVNEQYF. For the CDR3, the DNA is TGTGCCAGCAAGGAGGGGGCAGTAAACGAGCAGTACTTC.

The V and J genes are TRBV27 and TRBJ2-3, with D uncertain. Trimming left V 8 bases short and J 4 bases short, with 19 bases between. The CDR3 totals 15 residues. In germline, CDR1 is MNHEY, CDR2 SMNVEV (reference sequence). The CDR3 region has the DNA TGTGCCAGCGGGCCGGAAGCCCTTTGGGCAGATACGCAGTATTTT. Protein: CASGPEALWADTQYF.

The rearrangement uses TRBV13 and TRBJ2-1; 8 nucleotides line up with TRBD2. The CDR3 contains 18 residues. Germline V gene lookup returns CDR1 PRHDT and CDR2 FYEKMQ (reference sequence). V dropped 5 bases and J dropped 7; count of bases not matched to a gene: 19. The CDR3 region is CASSPNARLAMGRNEQFF. The CDR3 DNA is TGTGCCAGCAGCCCGAACGCCCGACTAGCGATGGGGAGGAATGAGCAGTTCTTC.

J is TRBJ2-1 and V is TRBV5-6, with 9 nucleotides matching TRBD1. CDR1 is SGHDT and CDR2 is YYEEEE in the germline V gene. J lost 8 bases, V lost 2 bases, and 8 bases had no gene match. The CDR3 sequence is 15 residues long. The CDR3 loop is CASSFLGQGSDEQFF. The CDR3 DNA follows: TGTGCCAGCAGCTTTCTCGGACAGGGGAGCGATGAGCAGTTCTTC.

The chain recombines TRBV5-1 with TRBJ2-2, with D possibly matching TRBD2 (5 bases). V was pared by 4 bases and J by 4 bases, with 8 bases between. Germline V gene data show CDR1 as SGHRS and CDR2 as YFSETQ. CDR3 length: 13 amino acids. The DNA for the CDR3 is TGCGCCAGCAGCAGGACTCCCACCGGGGAGCTGTTTTTT. Protein product: CASSRTPTGELFF.

The V call is TRBV11-2, the J call TRBJ2-3; the match to TRBD2 covers 13 bases. The ends lost 0 bases at V and 10 bases at J; junction bases unmatched: 4. Looked up from germline, CDR1 is SGHAT and CDR2 is FQNNGV. This CDR3 contains 15 residues. For the CDR3, the DNA is TGTGCCAGCAGCTTAGAGGGACTAGCGGGAACTGCGCAGTATTTT. This gives the protein CASSLEGLAGTAQYF.

The chain uses TRBV5-6 and TRBJ2-1; a possible D gene is TRBD2 (6 bases). Germline V lookup: CDR1 SGHDT, CDR2 YYEEEE. CDR3 length: 15 amino acids. Trimming pared 0 bases from V and 5 bases from J, leaving 12 bases between. As DNA, the CDR3 is TGTGCCAGCAGCTTGGATGCGGGAAAGAACAATGAGCAGTTCTTC. Amino acids: CASSLDAGKNNEQFF. The entire variable domain, with the rest obtained from reference TRBV5-6 and TRBJ2-1, is as follows: DAGVTQSPTHLIKTRGQQVTLRCSPKSGHDTVSWYQQALGQGPQFIFQYYEEEERQRGNFPDRFSGHQFPNYSSELNVNALLLGDSALYLCASSLDAGKNNEQFFGPGTRLTVL.

This clone came up once. The rearrangement uses TRBV5-1 and TRBJ1-1, with 12 positions matching TRBD1. The ends lost 4 bases at V and 8 bases at J; junction bases unmatched: 9. The CDR3 is 15 residues long. Germline V gene lookup returns CDR1 SGHRS and CDR2 YFSETQ. The CDR3 sequence: CASSPRDRGRAEAFF. In nucleotides, the CDR3 is TGCGCCAGCAGCCCCCGGGACAGGGGGCGCGCCGAAGCTTTCTTT.

V gene TRBV29-1 combines with J gene TRBJ2-1; 8 nucleotides match TRBD1. Germline lookup yields CDR1 SQVTM and CDR2 ANQGSEA. This CDR3 contains 15 residues. Germline trimming cut 0 bases from V and 8 bases from J; bases unmatched to any gene: 9. CDR3 region: CSVEDAGTGRDEQFF. The CDR3 DNA sequence: TGCAGCGTTGAAGATGCCGGGACAGGTAGAGATGAGCAGTTCTTC.

This clone has only one observation. This chain uses TRBV15 with TRBJ1-2, with 7 bases fitting TRBD1. The CDR3 covers 15 residues. V trimming: 1 base; J trimming: 10 bases; junction bases outside the gene matches: 12. Germline CDR1 LNHNV, CDR2 YYDKDF (reference sequence). The CDR3 DNA follows: TGTGCCACCAGCAGAGCCCAGACAGGGAGGATTCTCTACACCTTC. This gives the protein CATSRAQTGRILYTF.

This sequence joins TRBV28 and TRBJ1-4, with D tentatively TRBD1 (5 bases). Germline CDR1 and CDR2: MDHEN and SYDVKM. The ends were cut back, 1 base at V and 7 bases at J, with 13 bases in the middle. The CDR3 consists of 15 residues. The CDR3 DNA reads TGTGCCAGCAGTTTATTAACAGGCAAGCCTGAAAAACTGTTTTTT. The encoded protein is CASSLLTGKPEKLFF.